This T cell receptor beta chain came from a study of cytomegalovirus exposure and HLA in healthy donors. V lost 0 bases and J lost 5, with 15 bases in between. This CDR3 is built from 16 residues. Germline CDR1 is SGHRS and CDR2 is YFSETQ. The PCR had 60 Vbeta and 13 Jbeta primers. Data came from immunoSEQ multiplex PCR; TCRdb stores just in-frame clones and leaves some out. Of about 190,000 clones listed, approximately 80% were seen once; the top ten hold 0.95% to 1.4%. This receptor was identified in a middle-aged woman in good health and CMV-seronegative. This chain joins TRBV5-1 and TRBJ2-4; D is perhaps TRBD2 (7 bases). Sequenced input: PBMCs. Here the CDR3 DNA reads TGCGCCAGCAGCTTGGAGGGGGGGCAGGGCGAAAACATTCAGTACTTC. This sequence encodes CASSLEGGQGENIQYF. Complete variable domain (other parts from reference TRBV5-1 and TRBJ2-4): KAGVTQTPRYLIKTRGQQVTLSCSPISGHRSVSWYQQTPGQGLQFLFEYFSETQRNKGNFPGRFSGRQFSNSRSEMNVSTLELGDSALYLCASSLEGGQGENIQYFGAGTRLSVL.